Presented here are 17 T cell receptor beta chains from one specimen sequenced in a study of metastatic and nonmetastatic thyroid tumors. With MiXCR, TCRdb reprocessed the PCR reads. Of about 40,000 clones in the sample, around 17% are singletons; the top ten hold around 4%. No patient had received any treatment before thyroid surgery. Material: blood. All receptors come from a female donor with papillary thyroid cancer or a benign thyroid nodule (not recorded which). Some clones in this sample may be carry-over from other donors' samples.

This clone has ten or more counts. V is TRBV15 and J is TRBJ1-1, with 8 bases that match TRBD1. Germline V gene lookup returns CDR1 LNHNV and CDR2 YYDKDF (reference sequence). The V and J ends lost 2 bases and 4 bases, in that order; junction bases with no gene match: 6. CDR3 size: 15 residues. Here the CDR3 DNA reads TGTGCCACCAGCAGACCTACAGGGGGAAGCACTGAAGCTTTCTTT. Translation: CATSRPTGGSTEAFF.

Many counts were recorded for this clone. The junction shows a germline mismatch at one end, possibly a read error. The rearrangement uses TRBV5-6 and TRBJ2-3, with D perhaps matching TRBD2 (7 bases). This CDR3 contains 14 residues. CDR1 and CDR2 (germline): SGHDT, YYEEEE. CDR3 residues: CANSLAGATDTQYF. Here the CDR3 DNA reads TGTGCCAACAGCTTGGCGGGGGCCACAGATACGCAGTATTTT.

In its sample, this clone is medium-sized (0.01 to 0.1%). The CDR3 region is CASGHRELFF. DNA of the CDR3: TGTGCCAGTGGTCACCGGGAGCTGTTTTTT. V is TRBV19 and J is TRBJ2-2; D unresolved. Germline V gene lookup returns CDR1 LNHDA and CDR2 SQIVND (reference sequence). V was clipped by 8 bases and J by 9 bases, with 7 bases between them. CDR3 length: 10 amino acids.

At least ten counts were recorded for this clone. V gene TRBV10-2 combines with J gene TRBJ2-4; D might be TRBD1 or TRBD2, each matching 5 bases. There are 13 residues in the CDR3. In germline, CDR1 is WSHSY, CDR2 SAAADI. V was pared by 2 bases and J by 8 bases, with 10 bases between. The CDR3 sequence: CASSEGAEDIQYF. The CDR3 coding sequence is TGCGCCAGCAGTGAGGGGGCGGAGGACATTCAGTACTTC.

This clone was recorded many times. The same CDR3 is also encoded by other DNA sequences in this sample. This chain joins TRBV29-1 and TRBJ2-1; no clear D gene. The germline CDR1 and CDR2 sequences are SQVTM and ANQGSEA. This CDR3 comprises 12 residues. V was clipped by 6 bases and J by 4 bases, with 10 bases between them. The CDR3 nucleotides read TGCAGCGTCCAAGATTTATACAATGAGCAGTTCTTC. As protein: CSVQDLYNEQFF.

This clone was counted a few times. The J gene is TRBJ1-1, the V gene TRBV6-4; the D is unclear. From germline, CDR1 is MRHNA and CDR2 SNTAGT. V lost 1 base, J lost 5 bases, and 8 bases lay in between. The CDR3 length is 13 residues. CDR3 residues: CASSDYLVTEAFF. In DNA, the CDR3 is TGTGCCAGCAGTGACTACTTGGTAACTGAAGCTTTCTTT.

This clone was seen many times. The rearrangement links TRBV20-1 to TRBJ1-5; TRBD1 agrees at 7 bases. Per germline, CDR1 DFQATT and CDR2 SNEGSKA (reference sequence). This CDR3 spans 15 amino acids. Trimming cost V 1 base and J 2 bases; bases outside gene matches: 5. CDR3 DNA sequence: TGCAGTGCTAGAGTAGGGGGCGCAGGCAATCAGCCCCAGCATTTT. Encoded protein: CSARVGGAGNQPQHF.

Regarding this clone: One junction end does not reproduce the germline sequence, and a read error may be involved. The rearrangement links TRBV27 to TRBJ2-2; TRBD1 aligns across 10 bases. From germline, CDR1 is MNHEY and CDR2 SMNVEV (reference sequence). CDR3 length: 15 amino acids. The CDR3 here is CASSLRDRGSGDLFF. CDR3 bases: TGTGCCAGCAGTTTACGGGACAGGGGTTCCGGGGATCTGTTTTTT.

The sample holds many counts of this clone. The CDR3 protein is CASTSRSGIPYGYTF. The CDR3 DNA reads as TGTGCCAGCACCTCTCGATCAGGGATACCCTATGGCTACACCTTC. This chain connects TRBV6-2 or TRBV6-3 to TRBJ1-2; a possible D gene is TRBD1 (5 bases). The CDR3 totals 15 residues. Trimming removed 7 bases at V and 4 bases at J, with 19 bases between. Germline CDR1 MNHEY, CDR2 SVGEGT.

Ten or more counts support this clone. This chain links TRBV2 with TRBJ2-1, with TRBD1 identical over 8 bases. The V segment lost 9 bases and the J segment 8 bases; nucleotides outside the gene matches: 6. Germline lookup yields CDR1 SNHLY and CDR2 FYNNEI. This CDR3 comprises 12 residues. CDR3 protein: CASSTGEDEQFF. CDR3 DNA sequence: TGTGCCAGTTCGACAGGGGAGGATGAGCAGTTCTTC. Based on the CDR3 plus reference TRBV2 and TRBJ2-1, the full variable domain is EPEVTQTPSHQVTQMGQEVILRCVPISNHLYFYWYRQILGQKVEFLVSFYNNEISEKSEIFDDQFSVERPDGSNFTLKIRSTKLEDSAMYFCASSTGEDEQFFGPGTRLTVL.

This clone was recorded many times. The chain couples TRBV2 to TRBJ1-2, with TRBD1 matching over 9 bases. The CDR3 loop spans 15 amino acids. V was pared by 7 bases and J by 1 base, with 7 bases of the junction left unmatched. Germline CDR1 is SNHLY and CDR2 is FYNNEI. CDR3 residues: CASTQDRGFNYGYTF. The CDR3 region has the DNA TGTGCCAGCACTCAGGACAGGGGATTTAACTATGGCTACACCTTC.

This clone was recorded at least ten times. The rearrangement links TRBV18 to TRBJ1-5; 7 nucleotides match TRBD1. This CDR3 has 15 residues. V dropped 4 bases and J dropped 3; count of bases not matched to a gene: 6. CDR1 is KGHSH, CDR2 LQKENI, per germline. CDR3 in amino acids: CASSLRQGDNQPQHF. The CDR3 DNA is TGTGCCAGCTCACTGCGACAGGGCGACAATCAGCCCCAGCATTTT.

Concerning this clone: Since a much larger clone is just one base distant, this may be a read error. The same CDR3 also results from other DNA sequences found in this sample. The gene calls are TRBV19 and TRBJ2-4, with 7 bases matching TRBD2. The length of the CDR3 is 15 residues. Germline V lookup: CDR1 LNHDA, CDR2 SQIVND (reference sequence). With V trimmed by 2 bases and J by 1 base, 2 bases remained unmatched. CDR3 protein: CASSILGGAKNIQYF. The CDR3 DNA follows: TGTGCCAGTAGTATACTCGGGGGGGCCAAAAACATTCAGTACTTC. Supplemented by reference TRBV19 and TRBJ2-4, the full variable domain reads DGGITQSPKYLFRKEGQNVTLSCEQNLNHDAMYWYRQDPGQGLRLIYYSQIVNDFQKGDIAEGYSVSREKKESFPLTVTSAQKNPTAFYLCASSILGGAKNIQYFGAGTRLSVL.

This clone has ten or more counts. The chain uses TRBV2 and TRBJ2-1; D gene unclear. V was clipped by 8 bases and J by 9 bases, with 11 bases between them. This CDR3 is 11 amino acids long. The germline gives CDR1 SNHLY, CDR2 FYNNEI. The CDR3 DNA reads as TGTGCCAGCTCTGGCATGAGTGAGCAGTTCTTC. Residues: CASSGMSEQFF.

This clone occurred many times. This sequence joins TRBV15 and TRBJ1-5, with D possibly being TRBD1 (6 bases). With 5 bases removed from V and 4 bases from J, the gap between germline ends came to 15 bases. The CDR3 loop spans 15 amino acids. Germline assignment: CDR1 LNHNV and CDR2 YYDKDF (reference sequence). This CDR3 is CATSRYREDNQPQHF. As DNA, the CDR3 is TGTGCCACCAGCCGATACAGGGAAGATAATCAGCCCCAGCATTTT.

This clone has at least ten counts. This chain uses TRBV28 with TRBJ1-2; D is possibly TRBD1 (6 bases). Germline CDR1 MDHEN, CDR2 SYDVKM. The V end lost 6 bases, the J end lost 2 bases, and 19 bases lay between the germline ends. The CDR3 is made up of 16 amino acids. The CDR3 sequence is CASSPPVRQGNYGYTF. The CDR3 region has the DNA TGTGCCAGCAGCCCTCCGGTGAGGCAGGGGAACTATGGCTACACCTTC.

This clone occurred many times. The rearrangement joins TRBV7-2 to TRBJ1-4; D remains ambiguous. The V end was cut by 5 bases, the J end by 7 bases, with 14 bases between. CDR1 SGHTA and CDR2 FQGNSA come from the germline V gene. The CDR3 is 14 amino acids. DNA for the CDR3: TGTGCCAGCAGCCCAGGACCCTGGGGTGAAAAACTGTTTTTT. This translates into CASSPGPWGEKLFF.